This TCR beta chain derives from a study of T cells in Graves' hyperthyroidism and ophthalmopathy. Broader study findings: Most thyroid clonotypes expanded above 0.001 appeared in blood too. Ophthalmopathy stood apart from stable hyperthyroidism in a 13 V-J model.

Trimming took off 0 bases at V and 6 bases at J, with 15 bases between the two ends. CDR3 length: 15 residues. CDR1 is SGHRS, CDR2 YFSETQ, per germline. Template material for amplifying TCR beta CDR3 regions consisted of RNA transcripts. The HTBI set primed first-round TCR CDR3 RT-PCR. TCRdb reanalysed the multiplex PCR reads using MiXCR and keeps one entry per CDR3 protein. The sample contains about 570,000 distinct CDR3 sequences, more than 45% of which appear only once. Points on this clonotype: What it binds is unknown.

Uncontrolled infection, other autoimmune disease, pregnancy or lactation barred patients from enrollment. Diagnoses rested on clinical symptoms, serum thyroxine and TRAb, thyroid ultrasound and orbital computed tomography. This chain links TRBV5-1 with TRBJ1-1, with D hard to call. Source material: peripheral blood or thyroid tissue (not recorded which). The receptor was isolated from an adult woman with Graves' disease, either hyperthyroidism or ophthalmopathy (not recorded which). CDR3 amino acids: CASSLAQMGSPEAFF. The DNA of the CDR3 is TGCGCCAGCAGCTTGGCGCAAATGGGGAGTCCTGAAGCTTTCTTT.